The entry below gives a single T cell receptor (beta chain) sequence along with its context. Its target is not known. The data originate from a study of shared clonotypes between healthy human individuals. Study overall: Aged 18 to 49, the donors were two women and a few men. Study findings and constraints: A handful of donors shared 5% to 5.5% of their naive CD4 clonotypes.

This CDR3 contains 15 residues. With 4 bases clipped from V and 2 bases from J, the junction kept 5 bases outside the gene matches. Germline assignment: CDR1 MDHEN and CDR2 SYDVKM. Naive CD8 cells, CD45RO-negative and positively selected for CCR7, excluded terminally differentiated effector memory CD45RA+ cells. Produced via immunoSEQ multiplex PCR; TCRdb's table is partial and in-frame only. In the table there are roughly 2,000,000 clones, about 93% of which are singletons. This receptor was obtained from a man between 18 and 29 years old in good health. Some clones in this sample may be carry-over from other donors' samples. The rearrangement joins TRBV28 to TRBJ2-7, with 10 positions matching TRBD2. Sequenced input: naive CD8+ T cells from PBMCs. The CDR3 reads CASSYTSGIAYEQYF. The CDR3 region has the DNA TGTGCCAGCAGTTACACTAGCGGGATAGCCTACGAGCAGTACTTC.